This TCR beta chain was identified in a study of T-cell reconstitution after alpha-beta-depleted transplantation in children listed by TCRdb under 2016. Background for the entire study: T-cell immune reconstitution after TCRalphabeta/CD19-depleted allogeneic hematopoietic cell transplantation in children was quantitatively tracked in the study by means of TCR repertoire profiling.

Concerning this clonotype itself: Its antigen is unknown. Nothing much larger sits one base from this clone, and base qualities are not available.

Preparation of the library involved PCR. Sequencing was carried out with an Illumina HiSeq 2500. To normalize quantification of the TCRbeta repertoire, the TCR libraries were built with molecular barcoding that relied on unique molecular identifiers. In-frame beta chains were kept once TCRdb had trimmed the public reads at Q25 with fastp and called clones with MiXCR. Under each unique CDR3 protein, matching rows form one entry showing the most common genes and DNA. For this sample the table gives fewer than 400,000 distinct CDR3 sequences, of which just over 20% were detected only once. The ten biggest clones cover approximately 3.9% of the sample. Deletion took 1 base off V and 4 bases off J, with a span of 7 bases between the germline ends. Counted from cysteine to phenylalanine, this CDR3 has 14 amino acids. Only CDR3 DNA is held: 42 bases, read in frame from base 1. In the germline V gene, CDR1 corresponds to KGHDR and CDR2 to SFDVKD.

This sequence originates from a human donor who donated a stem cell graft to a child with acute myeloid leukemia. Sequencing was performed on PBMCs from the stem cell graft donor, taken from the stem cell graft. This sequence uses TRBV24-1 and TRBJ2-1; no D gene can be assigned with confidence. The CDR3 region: CATSDFRVYNEQFF. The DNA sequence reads TGTGCCACCAGTGATTTTAGGGTATACAATGAGCAGTTCTTC.